Sequencing of this TCR beta chain was carried out in a study of memory CD4+ T cells and cytomegalovirus serostatus. Overall study: Of the healthy Belgian adults, 9 were CMV seropositive and 20 to 30 seronegative. Study-wide findings and caveats: Each of approximately 69 CMV-associated TCRbeta sequences occurred in one to five individuals.

For this clone: Its specificity is unknown.

Single viable CD3+CD4+CD8-CD45RO+ cells were sorted as the memory CD4+ T cells. Repertoires were generated with immunoSEQ multiplex PCR, while TCRdb's copy carries only in-frame clones and drops some. Here the sample spans some 67,000 clones, more than 75% being singletons. This clonotype was obtained from an adult in good health and CMV-seropositive. The sequenced sample was memory CD4+ T cells from blood.

The DNA for the CDR3 is TGTGCCAGCAGTCGTCCAGGGGGGGAGCCCCAGCATTTT. Translation gives CASSRPGGEPQHF. V gene TRBV6-5 combines with J gene TRBJ1-5; TRBD1 matches at 7 bases. This CDR3 comprises 13 residues. After removal of 5 bases from V and 8 bases from J, the junction contained 6 bases not matched to a gene. Looked up from germline, CDR1 is MNHEY and CDR2 is SVGAGI.